The entry below gives a single TCR beta chain sequence along with its context. These data belong to a study of response to subunit inactivated influenza vaccine. TCRdb reprocessed the RT-PCR reads via MiXCR and lists one record per CDR3 protein. The table includes about 540,000 distinct CDR3 sequences, roughly 25% detected once. CDR1 and CDR2 from the germline V gene are SGHRS and YFSETQ. Between the trimmed V and J ends, which lost 2 bases and 4 bases, there was a span of 18 bases. CDR3 length equals 16 residues. The same specimen was also included in a second study, on T cells expressing NK-cell markers. From that report: With UMIs, 5'RACE template switching was used to make TCR beta cDNA. Restriction of sorting to alpha-beta TCR T cells was accomplished in several experiments using an anti-gamma-delta TCR antibody. These clonotypes, the leaders elsewhere, also led the CD3+CD56-NKG2C+ fraction in several donors.

The sequence came from a man aged 50-59 years who received an inactivated influenza vaccine. This specimen consisted of CD4+ T cells sorted from PBMCs, obtained 11 to 12 days after vaccination. The chain is built from TRBV5-1 and TRBJ1-1; D is perhaps TRBD1 (5 bases). CDR3 loop: CASSLTSVDISTEAFF. The CDR3 bases are TGCGCCAGCAGCTTAACCTCAGTGGACATTTCCACTGAAGCTTTCTTT. The full variable domain, in which reference TRBV5-1 and TRBJ1-1 provide the parts outside the CDR3, is KAGVTQTPRYLIKTRGQQVTLSCSPISGHRSVSWYQQTPGQGLQFLFEYFSETQRNKGNFPGRFSGRQFSNSRSEMNVSTLELGDSALYLCASSLTSVDISTEAFFGQGTRLTVV.